The clone carrying this T cell receptor (beta chain) was seen ten or more times. What it binds is not known. This sample was taken from a study of human T cells and chemical hapten exposure. Study information: Variability of per-sample TCR yields stemmed mainly from small differences in pooled library volume. The study's findings and limits: Sensitizing to DPC left TCRs with a frequency above 1 in 1000 unaltered.

During construction of the library, unique molecular identifiers were attached to individual cDNA molecules for quantitative, reproducible TCR counting. As handled by the study authors: Across samples, TCR counts had a median of 95,638 and ranged from roughly 23,224 to 690,600. Using its own MiXCR run on the 5' RACE reads, TCRdb lists one record per CDR3 protein. The V and J calls come from TCRdb's annotation, not from the publication. The sample lists about 140,000 distinct CDR3 sequences, roughly 4% occurring once. The CDR3 totals 14 residues. V lost 5 bases and J lost 3; bases outside the gene matches: 5. Extraction of total RNA was performed on unfractionated whole blood.

This receptor was taken from a female donor in good health. J is TRBJ1-1 and V is TRBV12-3 or TRBV12-4, with 8 bases fitting TRBD1. The CDR3 sequence: CASSPTGVDTEAFF. The CDR3 DNA reads TGTGCCAGCAGTCCGACAGGGGTTGACACTGAAGCTTTCTTT.